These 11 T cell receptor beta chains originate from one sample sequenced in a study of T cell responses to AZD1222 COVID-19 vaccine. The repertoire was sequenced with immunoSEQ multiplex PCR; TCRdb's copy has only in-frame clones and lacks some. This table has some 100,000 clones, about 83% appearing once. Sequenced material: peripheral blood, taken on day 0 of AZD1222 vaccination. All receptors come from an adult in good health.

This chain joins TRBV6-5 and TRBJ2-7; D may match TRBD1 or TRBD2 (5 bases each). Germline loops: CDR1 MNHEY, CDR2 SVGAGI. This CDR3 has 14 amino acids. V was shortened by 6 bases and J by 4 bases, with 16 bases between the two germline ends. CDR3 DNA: TGTGCCAGCAGCGCCTCCGGGACGGTGTACGAGCAGTACTTC. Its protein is CASSASGTVYEQYF.

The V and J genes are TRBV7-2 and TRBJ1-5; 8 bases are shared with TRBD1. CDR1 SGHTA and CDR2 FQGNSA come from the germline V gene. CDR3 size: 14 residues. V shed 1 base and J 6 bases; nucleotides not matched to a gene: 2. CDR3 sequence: CASSLGRGPQPQHF. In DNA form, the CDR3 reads TGTGCCAGCAGCTTAGGCAGGGGGCCTCAGCCCCAGCATTTT.

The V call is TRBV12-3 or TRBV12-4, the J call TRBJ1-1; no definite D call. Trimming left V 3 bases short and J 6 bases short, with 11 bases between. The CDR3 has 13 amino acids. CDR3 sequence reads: CASSFNDYAEAFF. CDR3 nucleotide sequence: TGTGCCAGCAGTTTCAATGATTACGCTGAAGCTTTCTTT.

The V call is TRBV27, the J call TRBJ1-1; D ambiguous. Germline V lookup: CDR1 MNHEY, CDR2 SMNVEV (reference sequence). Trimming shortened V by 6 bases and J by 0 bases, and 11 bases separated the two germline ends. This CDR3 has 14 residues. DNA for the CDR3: TGTGCCAGCAGCTGGAGTGATTTGAACACTGAAGCTTTCTTT. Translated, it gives CASSWSDLNTEAFF.

CDR3 residues: CASSFGGTASYEQYF. The CDR3 DNA is TGTGCCAGCAGCTTTGGGGGGACAGCCTCCTACGAGCAGTACTTC. V is TRBV5-4 and J is TRBJ2-7; D may be TRBD1 (7 bases). Trimming shortened V by 2 bases and J by 0 bases, and 12 bases separated the two germline ends. Germline CDR1 reads SGHNT; CDR2 reads YYREEE (reference sequence). This CDR3 region has 15 residues.

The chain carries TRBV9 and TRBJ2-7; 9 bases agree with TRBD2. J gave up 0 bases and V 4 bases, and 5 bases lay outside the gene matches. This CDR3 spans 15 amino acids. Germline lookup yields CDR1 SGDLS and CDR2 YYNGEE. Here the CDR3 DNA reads TGTGCCAGCAGCAAAAGCGGGGGGAGCTCCTACGAGCAGTACTTC. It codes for CASSKSGGSSYEQYF.

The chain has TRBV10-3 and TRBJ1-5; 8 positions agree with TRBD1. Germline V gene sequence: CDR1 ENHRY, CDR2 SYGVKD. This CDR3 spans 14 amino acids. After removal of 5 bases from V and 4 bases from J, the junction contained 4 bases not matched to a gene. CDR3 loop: CAISTDRVNQPQHF. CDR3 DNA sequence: TGTGCCATCAGTACGGACAGGGTTAATCAGCCCCAGCATTTT.

The CDR3 nucleotides read TGCGCCAGCAGCTTGAAGGCTAGCGGCCAGGATACGCAGTATTTT. This translates into CASSLKASGQDTQYF. The rearrangement links TRBV5-1 to TRBJ2-3, with 7 bases identical to TRBD2. The CDR3 length is 15 residues. V lost 1 base to trimming and J lost 6 bases; unmatched junction nucleotides: 8. The germline V gene has CDR1 SGHRS and CDR2 YFSETQ.

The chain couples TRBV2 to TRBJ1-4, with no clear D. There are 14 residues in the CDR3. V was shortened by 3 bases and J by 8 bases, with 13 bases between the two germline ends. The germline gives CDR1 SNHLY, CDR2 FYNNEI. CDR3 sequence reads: CASSDGRMWEKLFF. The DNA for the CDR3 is TGTGCCAGCAGTGACGGACGAATGTGGGAAAAACTGTTTTTT.

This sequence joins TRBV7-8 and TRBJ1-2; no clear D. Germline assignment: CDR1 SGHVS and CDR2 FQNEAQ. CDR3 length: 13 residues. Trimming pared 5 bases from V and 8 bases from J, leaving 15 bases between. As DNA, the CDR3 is TGTGCCAGCAGCCCGGGCGGCCTCTGGGGCTACACCTTC. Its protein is CASSPGGLWGYTF.

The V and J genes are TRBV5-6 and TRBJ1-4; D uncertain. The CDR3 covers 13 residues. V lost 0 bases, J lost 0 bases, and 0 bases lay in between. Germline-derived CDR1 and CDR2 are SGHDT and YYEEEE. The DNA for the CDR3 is TGTGCCAGCAGCTTGGCAACTAATGAAAAACTGTTTTTT. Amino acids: CASSLATNEKLFF. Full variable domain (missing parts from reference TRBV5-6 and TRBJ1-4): DAGVTQSPTHLIKTRGQQVTLRCSPKSGHDTVSWYQQALGQGPQFIFQYYEEEERQRGNFPDRFSGHQFPNYSSELNVNALLLGDSALYLCASSLATNEKLFFGSGTQLSVL.